This TCR beta chain was sequenced during a study of OX40 agonist ivuxolimab in advanced cancers. Study context: At 82.7% male, the cohort had a mean age of 60 years, ranging from roughly 20 to 85. Among those treated, three patients had partial responses, one with hepatocellular carcinoma and two with cutaneous melanoma.

Clones were sequenced by immunoSEQ multiplex PCR, and TCRdb holds only the in-frame ones, with some missing. The sample lists more than 50,000 clones, about 87% occurring once. Germline-derived CDR1 and CDR2 are MGHRA and YSYEKL. Trimming removed 0 bases from V and 5 bases from J, with 6 bases in between. The CDR3 has 13 residues. Sequencing was performed on CD4+ or CD8+ T cells sorted from blood, taken in a trial of the OX40 agonist ivuxolimab. The receptor's source is an adult with an advanced solid tumor such as melanoma, head and neck, liver or kidney cancer. V usage is TRBV4-1 and J usage is TRBJ2-3, with D uncertain. The CDR3 DNA sequence: TGCGCCAGCAGCCAAGAATCGGGAGATACGCAGTATTTT. Its translation is CASSQESGDTQYF.